This TCR beta chain was found in a study of T-cell reconstitution after alpha-beta-depleted transplantation in children. Study-wide findings and caveats: Reportedly, roughly two months post-transplant, alpha-beta T cells arose from several hundred expanded graft clones.

Between the trimmed V and J ends, which lost 0 bases and 5 bases, there was a span of 16 bases. CDR1 and CDR2 (germline): MNHEY, SVGAGI. The CDR3 covers 17 residues. The library targeted TCRbeta and was prepared with unique molecular identifiers. TCRdb fed the PCR reads into MiXCR, producing one record per CDR3 protein. The sample lists 530,000 or so distinct CDR3 sequences, over 25% occurring once. This clonotype has just one count. Its antigen is unknown. This receptor was taken from a boy in the first two years of life with Wiskott-Aldrich syndrome, due to receive a stem cell transplant. The rearrangement joins TRBV6-5 to TRBJ1-4; possibly TRBD1 for D (5 bases). Sequenced material: PBMCs, taken before TCRalphabeta/CD19-depleted stem cell transplant. As DNA, the CDR3 is TGTGCCAGCAGTTACTCCGAAGGGGCGGTTAGAAATGAAAAACTGTTTTTT. It is translated as CASSYSEGAVRNEKLFF.